This T cell receptor beta chain was identified in a study of beta chain features in type 1 diabetes. Study-wide results and caveats: Resolution of whether HLA type affects TCRB rearrangement was not achieved here. TCRB CDR3 length was moderately but significantly reduced in all four CD4+ subsets of Type 1 diabetes patients. A closer apparent resemblance between naive, central memory and Treg TCRB repertoires was seen in patients than in healthy donors.

Germline values: CDR1 MRHNA, CDR2 SNTAGT. The V segment lost 6 bases and the J segment 5 bases; nucleotides outside the gene matches: 2. The CDR3 consists of 14 residues. Naive, central memory, regulatory and stem cell-like memory cells within the CD4+ compartment were sorted using CD45RO/CCR7/CD25/CD127/CD95/CD27. TCRB transcripts that were expressed got sequenced, as all of the isolated RNA had been reverse transcribed. Profiled with immunoSEQ multiplex PCR; TCRdb holds only in-frame clones, not every one. The data contain under 400,000 clones, over 9.5% of them seen just once; the ten biggest clones take up about 0.01%. A word on this clone: The antigen remains unidentified.

The origin of this receptor is a woman aged 18-29 years with type 1 diabetes. Sequencing was performed on naive CD4+ T cells from blood. This rearrangement joins TRBV6-4 to TRBJ2-1; TRBD2 aligns across 12 bases. Here the CDR3 reads CASSRLAGDNEQFF. The CDR3 DNA reads TGTGCCAGCAGCCGACTAGCGGGGGACAATGAGCAGTTCTTC.